The text below deals with one T cell receptor beta chain. The specificity of this receptor is unknown. No base-level quality is on record; no much larger clone is a single base apart. The entry originates in a study of cytomegalovirus exposure and HLA in healthy donors (dated by TCRdb to between 2016 and 2019). About the full investigation: According to an earlier analysis of around 600 of the donors, about 179 million T cells yielded 117 million unique TCR beta sequences and around 300 Gb of sequence data. Roughly 300 gigabases of sequencing data and 70 million to 100 million unique TCR sequences made up an early release that covered fewer than 650 HLA-typed donors. Of the approximately 400 genotyped donors, 81% were placed in the genetic ancestry cluster associated with self-reported Caucasian donors. The study was designed to test whether signatures of past pathogen exposure could be identified by cataloging public T cell receptors. The study used immunosequencing to profile the T cell repertoires of some 600 subjects and linked those repertoires to cytomegalovirus serostatus. Along with the approximately 700-subject first cohort, a separate validation cohort of some 130 different subjects was used. High-throughput TCR immunosequencing, statistical association of individual TCRs with disease status, and machine learning were combined to predict cytomegalovirus infection status. A later analysis re-analyzed previously published TCR beta repertoires from 660 or so donors and added high-resolution HLA genotyping to study TCR occurrence patterns. Rather than drawing on any new phenotypic data, the later analysis identified candidate immune exposures from TCR beta sequences and the way those sequences occurred across donors. To decide whether each TCR beta V gene segment behaved as functional or pseudogenic, an earlier analysis of some 600 of the donors relied on high-throughput TCR beta sequencing. Donor age, sex, ethnicity and CMV serostatus were compiled together with the repertoire data. A later genetic analysis took genome-wide SNP genotypes for about 65% of the roughly 670 donors and used that subset as a discovery cohort. All discovery cohort repertoires had been generated on a single sequencing platform. HLA typing covered class I and class II loci at four-digit resolution. The number of donors typed differed by locus, with about 629-640 for A, B, C, DRB1 and DQB1, over 500 for DQA1, nearly 610 for DPA1, and over 400 for DPB1. Because of strong linkage in the cohort, five DR-DQ haplotypes were treated as single units for association and clustering. Among roughly 400 genotyped donors of the cohort, an average of around 250,000 unique TCR beta nucleotide sequences was sequenced per donor, of which about 19% were non-productive. Overall study outcomes, separate from this receptor: While some public TCRs were present in many individuals, most TCR sequences turned up only very rarely across donors. Several of the top co-occurrence clusters appeared to be linked to parvovirus B19, influenza, CMV and Epstein-Barr virus, according to a later analysis. The sequencing pipeline was judged likely to have produced a cluster of highly shared sequence variants as a technical artifact. According to a later genetic analysis, donors in an Asian-associated ancestry cluster had fewer N-insertions in productive TCRs than the approximately 650-donor mean. When HLA alleles, especially DR and DQ, strongly co-occurred, TCR associations were difficult to assign to individual alleles. In a later analysis, TCR association rates were found to vary across HLA loci, with the most associated TCRs seen for DRB1 alleles and the fewest for HLA-C alleles. For the cohort, immune exposure information was limited to CMV serostatus. Linkage disequilibrium might explain the correlated functional status among segregating V segments, but an unknown experimental factor could not be excluded. Because HLA typing was missing for some donors at each locus, association tests included only the typed subset. Some 16 rarely observed V segments, including chromosome 9 orphons, were excluded from the earlier analysis of just under 600 of the donors because counts were too low. Broadly in line with IMGT annotations, most TCR beta V segments showed up in productive rearrangements about 87% or about 30% of the time in an earlier analysis of 450 to 750 of the donors. The cohort was sequenced for TCR beta chains only, and without alpha or paired-chain data the features that could be detected were limited. The authors suggested that the approach could potentially be generalized to other disease states and immunological phenotypes. In a later analysis, about 16,000 TCR beta sequences were associated with specific HLA alleles at a false discovery rate of 0.05. In vitro tests confirmed that three of the cytomegalovirus-associated TCR beta chains recognize cytomegalovirus antigens. In a later analysis, HLA-associated TCR beta chains showed more clonal expansion and lower generation probabilities than non-associated chains that were equally common. A further reported finding was that TCR beta sequences accurately predicted the HLA-A and HLA-B alleles for most subjects in the first cohort. Presence/absence analyses assumed roughly uniform sequencing depth across donors, an assumption that may not hold. Most CMV-associated TCR beta chains appeared to be HLA-restricted in a later analysis, and the HLA associations seemed to be driven largely by CMV exposure. Because the 87-base-pair reads could not distinguish some IMGT-functional V segments, including TRBV6-2 and TRBV6-3, those segments were excluded. In the study, 150 to 200 TCR beta chains were listed as associated with cytomegalovirus. The classifier was reported to diagnose cytomegalovirus status with high specificity and sensitivity in both the original cohort and the validation cohort. V-gene and J-gene trimming of TCR beta chains was associated with a missense DCLRE1C variant in a later genetic analysis, and the association was replicated in an independent cohort.

The cohort consisted of fewer than 700 healthy bone marrow donors. All cohort members were sampled while nominally healthy, although unrecorded immune exposures were likely present. The donor was CMV seropositive and was included in the group of 250 to 350 seropositive cohort members. Every donor gave a peripheral blood sample, and the peripheral blood mononuclear cells from that sample were used for TCR beta sequencing. Genomic DNA was extracted from the blood cell samples with the Qiagen DNeasy Blood Extraction Kit. Library creation used the immunoSEQ multiplex PCR assay. For the multiplex PCR, a mixture combining 60 forward primers for TCR Vbeta segments and 13 reverse primers for TCR Jbeta segments was used. The CDR3 region of rearranged TCR beta genes was amplified from genomic DNA by a multiplex PCR assay. The amplified TCR beta libraries were sequenced on the Illumina HiSeq System as 87-base-pair reads. Under the source paper's analysis protocol: A later analysis tallied roughly 80 million unique TCR beta chains across the 666 repertoires, and around 12 million of those chains were shared by two or more donors. Raw reads were error-corrected and collapsed into unique sequences by a nearest-neighbor algorithm in which closely related sequences were merged to remove PCR and sequencing errors. V, D and J gene segments were assigned by aligning CDR3 sequences to IMGT reference sequences. For a sequence to be retained, a match of at least six nucleotides to both a V gene segment and a J gene segment was required. Rearrangements were classified as productive when the CDR3 lacked stop codons and remained in frame with V and J, and all other rearrangements were classified as non-productive. CDR3 was defined according to IMGT convention as the region running from the second conserved V-encoded cysteine to the conserved J-encoded phenylalanine. Sequences without an unambiguous match to a single V gene segment were excluded from the earlier analysis of over 500 of the donors. An earlier analysis of a few hundred of the donors called V segments functional above 56.7% productive rearrangements and segregating when the between-donor standard deviation exceeded 5%. A statistical classification framework was built to diagnose cytomegalovirus status from the catalog of TCR beta chain sequences. In a later analysis, TCR nucleotide sequences were compared against IMGT/GENE-DB human TR gene sequences so that V and J genes could be assigned. Using the TCRdist pipeline, a later analysis assigned CDR3 sequences along with most-parsimonious VDJ recombination scenarios. In a later analysis, each TCR beta chain was defined by its CDR3 amino acid sequence together with its V-gene family, and reads lacking a unique V-gene family were excluded. As a way to deal with suspected cross-contamination and a sequencing artifact, a later analysis dropped over 550 nucleotide sequences that were highly shared and had low generation probability. A later analysis calculated a clonal expansion index for each public chain from normalized within-repertoire ranks of inferred template counts. In a later analysis, generation probabilities were computed with a VDJ recombination model fitted to out-of-frame rearrangements, and the resulting probabilities were checked against IGoR. In a later analysis, hypergeometric tests were used to score TCR-TCR, TCR-HLA and TCR-CMV co-occurrence, with a repertoire-size bias correction applied to TCR pairs. False discovery rates were estimated in a later analysis by permuting HLA or CMV assignments 20 times. A later analysis grouped co-occurring TCRs with DBSCAN, adding TCRdist sequence similarity when clustering within HLA-allele-positive subsets. Co-occurrence clustering excluded repertoires with fewer than 30,000 or more than 120,000 public chains, plus five with anomalous nucleotide sharing. The immuneACCESS repertoire file appears here via TCRdb, limited to in-frame rearrangements. These files lack a portion of the clones; in checked studies, under half of the deficit traces to unresolved V genes, and the cause of the others is not known. The V and J calls and clone size are taken from that table; D and trimming were inferred from the DNA. This sample lists roughly 130,000 clones; around 70% were detected once. Around 1.6% of the sample is taken by the ten largest.

Sequences SGHNT (CDR1) and YYREEE (CDR2) are obtained from the germline V gene (reference sequence). The CDR3 covers 13 residues, taking in both the cysteine and the phenylalanine. The read is trimmed to its CDR3 DNA, 39 bases read in frame from base 1. Trimming removed 3 bases from V and 8 bases from J, leaving 14 bases between the germline ends. The source of this sequence is a man aged 25 to 45 in good health and CMV-seropositive. This chain joins TRBV5-4 to TRBJ1-2; a confident D gene designation cannot be given. Sequenced input: PBMCs. The DNA reads TGTGCCAGCAGCTACCCGGCAAGGGAGGGCTACACCTTC. Its protein is CASSYPAREGYTF. The variable domain in full, with residues beyond the CDR3 obtained from the reference TRBV5-4 and TRBJ1-2 genes, is ETGVTQSPTHLIKTRGQQVTLRCSSQSGHNTVSWYQQALGQGPQFIFQYYREEENGRGNFPPRFSGLQFPNYSSELNVNALELDDSALYLCASSYPAREGYTFGSGTRLTVV.